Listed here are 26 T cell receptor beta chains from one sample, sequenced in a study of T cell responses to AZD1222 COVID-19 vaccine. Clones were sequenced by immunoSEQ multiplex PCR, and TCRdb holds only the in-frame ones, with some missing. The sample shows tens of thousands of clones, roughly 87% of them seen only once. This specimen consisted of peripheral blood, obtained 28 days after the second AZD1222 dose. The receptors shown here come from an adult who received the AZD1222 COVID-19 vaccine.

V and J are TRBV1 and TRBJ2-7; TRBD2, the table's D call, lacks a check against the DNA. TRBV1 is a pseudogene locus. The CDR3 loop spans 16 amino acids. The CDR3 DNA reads TGCACCAGCAACCAAAGCCCCGGACTAGCTGAGACCGAGCAGTACTTC. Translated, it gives CTSNQSPGLAETEQYF.

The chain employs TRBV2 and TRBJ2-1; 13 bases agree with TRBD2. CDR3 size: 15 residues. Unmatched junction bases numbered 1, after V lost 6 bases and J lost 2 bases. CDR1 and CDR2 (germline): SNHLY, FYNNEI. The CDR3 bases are TGTGCCAGCAGAGGGACTAGCGGGACCTACAATGAGCAGTTCTTC. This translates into CASRGTSGTYNEQFF.

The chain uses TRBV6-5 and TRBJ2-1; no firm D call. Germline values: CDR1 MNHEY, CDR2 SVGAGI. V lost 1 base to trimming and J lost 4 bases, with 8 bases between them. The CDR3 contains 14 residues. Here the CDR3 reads CASSYLGGYNEQFF. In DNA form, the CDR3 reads TGTGCCAGCAGTTACTTGGGTGGGTACAATGAGCAGTTCTTC.

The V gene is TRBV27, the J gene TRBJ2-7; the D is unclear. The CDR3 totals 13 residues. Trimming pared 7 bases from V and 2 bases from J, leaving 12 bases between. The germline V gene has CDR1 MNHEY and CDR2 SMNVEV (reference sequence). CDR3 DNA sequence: TGTGCCAGCAAACCCCGGAATACCTACGAGCAGTACTTC. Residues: CASKPRNTYEQYF.

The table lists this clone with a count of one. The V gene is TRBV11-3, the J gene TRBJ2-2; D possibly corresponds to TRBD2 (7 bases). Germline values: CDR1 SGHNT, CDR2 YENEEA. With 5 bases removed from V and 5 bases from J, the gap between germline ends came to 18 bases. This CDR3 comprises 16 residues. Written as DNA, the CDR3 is TGTGCCAGCAGCCCTGCCGGGGGGCGTTGGACCGGGGAGCTGTTTTTT. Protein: CASSPAGGRWTGELFF.

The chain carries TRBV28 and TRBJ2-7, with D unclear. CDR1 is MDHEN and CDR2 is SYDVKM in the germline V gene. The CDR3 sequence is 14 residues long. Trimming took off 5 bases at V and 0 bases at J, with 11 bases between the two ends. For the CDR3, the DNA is TGTGCCAGCAGTCCCCCCGTTACCTCCTACGAGCAGTACTTC. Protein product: CASSPPVTSYEQYF.

CDR3 nucleotides: TGTGCCAGCAGCGCGGGGGGGACAGGGGAACATACTGAAGCTTTCTTT. Translating it yields CASSAGGTGEHTEAFF. This chain uses TRBV9 with TRBJ1-1, with TRBD1 identical over 10 bases. The CDR3 has 16 amino acids. Trimming removed 3 bases from V and 5 bases from J; junction bases left unmatched: 10. Germline CDR1 is SGDLS and CDR2 is YYNGEE.

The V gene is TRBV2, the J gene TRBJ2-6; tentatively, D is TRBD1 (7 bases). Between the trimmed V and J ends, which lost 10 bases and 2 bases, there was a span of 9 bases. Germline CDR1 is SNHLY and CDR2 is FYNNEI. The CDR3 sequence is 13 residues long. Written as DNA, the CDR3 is TGTGCCATCAGGGGGGCTGGGGCCAACGTCCTGACTTTC. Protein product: CAIRGAGANVLTF.

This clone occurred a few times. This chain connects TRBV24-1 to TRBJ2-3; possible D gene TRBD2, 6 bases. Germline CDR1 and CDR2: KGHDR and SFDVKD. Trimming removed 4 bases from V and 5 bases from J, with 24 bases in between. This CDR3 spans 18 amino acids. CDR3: CATSEMGISGEPIDTQYF. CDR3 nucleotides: TGTGCCACCAGTGAAATGGGGATATCGGGAGAACCCATAGATACGCAGTATTTT.

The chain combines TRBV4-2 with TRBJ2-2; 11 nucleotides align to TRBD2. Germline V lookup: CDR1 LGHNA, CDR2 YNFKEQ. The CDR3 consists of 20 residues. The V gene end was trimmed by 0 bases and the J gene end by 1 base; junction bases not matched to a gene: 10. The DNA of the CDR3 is TGTGCCAGCAGCCAAGAGGCCCCGGGACTAGCGGTCGGGAACACCGGGGAGCTGTTTTTT. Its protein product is CASSQEAPGLAVGNTGELFF.

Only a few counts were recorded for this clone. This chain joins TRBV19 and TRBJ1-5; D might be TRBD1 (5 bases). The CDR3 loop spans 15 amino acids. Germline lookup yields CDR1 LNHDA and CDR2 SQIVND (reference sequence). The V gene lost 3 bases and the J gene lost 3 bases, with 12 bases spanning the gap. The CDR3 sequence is CASSIQGLYNQPQHF. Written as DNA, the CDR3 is TGTGCCAGTAGTATCCAGGGCCTTTACAATCAGCCCCAGCATTTT.

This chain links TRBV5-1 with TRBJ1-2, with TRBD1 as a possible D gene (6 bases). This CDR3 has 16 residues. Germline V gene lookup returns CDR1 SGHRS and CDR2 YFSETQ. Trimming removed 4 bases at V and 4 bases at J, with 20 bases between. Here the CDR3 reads CASSRKEVQGSYGYTF. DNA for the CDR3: TGCGCCAGCAGCCGCAAAGAGGTACAGGGATCCTATGGCTACACCTTC.

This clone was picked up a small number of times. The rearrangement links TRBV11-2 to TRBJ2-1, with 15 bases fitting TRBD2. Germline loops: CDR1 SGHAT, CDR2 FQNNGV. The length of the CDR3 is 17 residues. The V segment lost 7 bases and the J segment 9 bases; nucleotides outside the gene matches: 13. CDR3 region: CASKPPGLAGGPPEQFF. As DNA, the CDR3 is TGTGCCAGCAAACCTCCGGGACTAGCGGGAGGCCCCCCTGAGCAGTTCTTC.

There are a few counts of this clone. The CDR3 reads CASNGGDPNQPQHF. CDR3 coding DNA: TGTGCCAGTAATGGGGGGGACCCCAATCAGCCCCAGCATTTT. The rearrangement joins TRBV19 to TRBJ1-5; a possible D gene is TRBD1 (5 bases). CDR1 and CDR2 (germline): LNHDA, SQIVND (reference sequence). V lost 7 bases and J 3 bases, leaving 13 bases between the germline ends. The length of the CDR3 is 14 residues.

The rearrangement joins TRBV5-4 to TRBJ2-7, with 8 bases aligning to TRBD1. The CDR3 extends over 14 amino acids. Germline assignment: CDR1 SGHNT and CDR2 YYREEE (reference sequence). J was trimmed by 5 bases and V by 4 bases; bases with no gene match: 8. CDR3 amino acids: CASSLRTGTNEQYF. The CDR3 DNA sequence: TGTGCCAGCAGCCTGAGGACAGGGACGAACGAGCAGTACTTC.

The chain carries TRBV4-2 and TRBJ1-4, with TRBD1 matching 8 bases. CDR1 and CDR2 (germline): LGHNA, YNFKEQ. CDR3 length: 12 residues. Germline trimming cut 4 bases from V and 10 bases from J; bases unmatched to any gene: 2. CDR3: CASSPGQGKLFF. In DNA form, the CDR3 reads TGTGCCAGCAGCCCCGGACAGGGAAAACTGTTTTTT.

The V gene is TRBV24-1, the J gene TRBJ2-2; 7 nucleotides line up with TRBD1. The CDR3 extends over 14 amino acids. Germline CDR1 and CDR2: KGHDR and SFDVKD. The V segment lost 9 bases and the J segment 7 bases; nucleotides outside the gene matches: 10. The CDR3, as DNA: TGTGCCACCGGCCCCGACAGGGCCGGCGGGGAGCTGTTTTTT. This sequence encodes CATGPDRAGGELFF.

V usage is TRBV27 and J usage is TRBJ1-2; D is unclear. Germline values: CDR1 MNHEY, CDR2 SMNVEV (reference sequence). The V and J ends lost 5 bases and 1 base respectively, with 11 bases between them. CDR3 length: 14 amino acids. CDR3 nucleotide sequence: TGTGCCAGCAGTCCCAGTAGAATTAACTATGGCTACACCTTC. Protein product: CASSPSRINYGYTF.

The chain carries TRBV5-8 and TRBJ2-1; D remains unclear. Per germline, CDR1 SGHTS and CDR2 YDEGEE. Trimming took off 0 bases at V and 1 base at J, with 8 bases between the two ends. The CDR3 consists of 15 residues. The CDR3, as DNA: TGTGCCAGCAGCTTGGGGCGGAAGTCCTACAATGAGCAGTTCTTC. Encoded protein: CASSLGRKSYNEQFF.

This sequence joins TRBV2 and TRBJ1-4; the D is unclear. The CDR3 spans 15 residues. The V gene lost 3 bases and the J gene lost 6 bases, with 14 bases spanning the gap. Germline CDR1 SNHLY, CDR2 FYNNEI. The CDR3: CASSEFLGRDEKLFF. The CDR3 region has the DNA TGTGCCAGCAGTGAGTTTTTAGGGCGGGATGAAAAACTGTTTTTT. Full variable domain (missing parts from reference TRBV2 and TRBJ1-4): EPEVTQTPSHQVTQMGQEVILRCVPISNHLYFYWYRQILGQKVEFLVSFYNNEISEKSEIFDDQFSVERPDGSNFTLKIRSTKLEDSAMYFCASSEFLGRDEKLFFGSGTQLSVL.

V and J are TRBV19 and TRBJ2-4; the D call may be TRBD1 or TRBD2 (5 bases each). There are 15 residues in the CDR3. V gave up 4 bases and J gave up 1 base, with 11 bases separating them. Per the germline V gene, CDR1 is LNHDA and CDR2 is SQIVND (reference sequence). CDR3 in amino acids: CASSSPGSAKNIQYF. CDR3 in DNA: TGTGCCAGTAGTAGCCCAGGGAGCGCCAAAAACATTCAGTACTTC.

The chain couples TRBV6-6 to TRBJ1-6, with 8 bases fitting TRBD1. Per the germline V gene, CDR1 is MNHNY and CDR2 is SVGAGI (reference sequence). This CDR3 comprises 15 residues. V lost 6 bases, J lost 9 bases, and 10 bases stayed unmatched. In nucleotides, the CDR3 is TGTGCCAGCAGCTATCGACAGGGGTGGGGTTCACCCCTCCACTTT. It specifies CASSYRQGWGSPLHF.

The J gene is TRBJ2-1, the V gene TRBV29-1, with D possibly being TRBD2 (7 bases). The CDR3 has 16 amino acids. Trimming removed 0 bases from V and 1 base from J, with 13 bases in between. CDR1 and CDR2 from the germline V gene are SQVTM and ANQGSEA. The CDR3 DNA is TGCAGCGTTGAAGAGGGCGGGGGCCAATCCTACAATGAGCAGTTCTTC. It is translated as CSVEEGGGQSYNEQFF.

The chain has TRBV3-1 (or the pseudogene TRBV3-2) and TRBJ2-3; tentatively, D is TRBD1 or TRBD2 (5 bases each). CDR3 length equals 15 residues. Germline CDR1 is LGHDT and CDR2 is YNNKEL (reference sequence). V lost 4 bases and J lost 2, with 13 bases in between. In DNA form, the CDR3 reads TGTGCCAGCAGCCCCCGGGGCGGTTTCACAGATACGCAGTATTTT. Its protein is CASSPRGGFTDTQYF.

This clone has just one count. The CDR3 coding sequence is TGTGCCAGCAGCGTAGCCGGGAAGCACACCGGGGAGCTGTTTTTT. This encodes CASSVAGKHTGELFF. The rearrangement links TRBV9 to TRBJ2-2; TRBD2 might be the D (5 bases). The germline gives CDR1 SGDLS, CDR2 YYNGEE. Trimming removed 0 bases from V and 3 bases from J, with 9 bases in between. The CDR3 consists of 15 residues.

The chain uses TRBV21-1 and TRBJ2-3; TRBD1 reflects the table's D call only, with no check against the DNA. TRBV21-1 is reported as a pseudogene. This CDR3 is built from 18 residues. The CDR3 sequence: CASSKDPTGYPSTDTQYF. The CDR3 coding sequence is TGTGCCAGCAGCAAAGACCCTACAGGGTACCCTAGCACAGATACGCAGTATTTT.